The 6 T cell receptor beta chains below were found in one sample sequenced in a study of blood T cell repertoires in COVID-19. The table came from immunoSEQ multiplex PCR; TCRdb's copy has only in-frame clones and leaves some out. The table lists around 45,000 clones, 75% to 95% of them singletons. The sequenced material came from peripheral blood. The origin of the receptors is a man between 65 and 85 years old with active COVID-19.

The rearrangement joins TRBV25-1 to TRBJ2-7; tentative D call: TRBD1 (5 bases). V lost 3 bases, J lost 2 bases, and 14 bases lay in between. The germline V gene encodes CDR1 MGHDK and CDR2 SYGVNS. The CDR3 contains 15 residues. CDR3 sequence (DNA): TGTGCCAGCAGTGACACCAGGGCCCCTACCTACGAGCAGTACTTC. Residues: CASSDTRAPTYEQYF.

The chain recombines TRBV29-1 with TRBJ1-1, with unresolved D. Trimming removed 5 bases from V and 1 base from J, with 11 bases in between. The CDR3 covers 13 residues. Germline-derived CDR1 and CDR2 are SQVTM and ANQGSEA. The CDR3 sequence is CSVISDKNTEAFF. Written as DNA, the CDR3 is TGCAGCGTTATTTCAGATAAGAACACTGAAGCTTTCTTT.

DNA of the CDR3: TGTGCCAGCAGCCCCAGTCTTAATGAAAAACTGTTTTTT. It is translated as CASSPSLNEKLFF. V and J are TRBV6-5 and TRBJ1-4; no reliable D call. The CDR3 has 13 residues. CDR1 and CDR2 from the germline V gene are MNHEY and SVGAGI. Between the trimmed V and J ends, which lost 6 bases and 4 bases, there was a span of 9 bases.

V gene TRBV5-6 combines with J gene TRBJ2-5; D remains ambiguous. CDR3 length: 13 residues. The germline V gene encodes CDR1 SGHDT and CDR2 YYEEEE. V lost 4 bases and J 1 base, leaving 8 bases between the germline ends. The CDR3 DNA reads TGTGCCAGCAGCAGTCCTAGCCAAGAGACCCAGTACTTC. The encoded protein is CASSSPSQETQYF.

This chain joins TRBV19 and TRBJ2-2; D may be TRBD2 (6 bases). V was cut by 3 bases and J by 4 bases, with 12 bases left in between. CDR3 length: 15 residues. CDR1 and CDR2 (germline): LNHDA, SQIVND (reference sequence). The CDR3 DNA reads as TGTGCCAGTAGTATGCGGGGAGAGAGCACCGGGGAGCTGTTTTTT. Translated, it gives CASSMRGESTGELFF.

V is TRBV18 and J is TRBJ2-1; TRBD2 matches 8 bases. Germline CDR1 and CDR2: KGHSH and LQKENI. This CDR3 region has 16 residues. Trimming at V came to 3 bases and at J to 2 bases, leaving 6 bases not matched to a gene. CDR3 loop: CASSPGVAGTYNEQFF. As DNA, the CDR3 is TGTGCCAGCTCACCTGGGGTAGCGGGGACCTACAATGAGCAGTTCTTC. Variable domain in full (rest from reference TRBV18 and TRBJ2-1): NAGVMQNPRHLVRRRGQEARLRCSPMKGHSHVYWYRQLPEEGLKFMVYLQKENIIDESGMPKERFSAEFPKEGPSILRIQQVVRGDSAAYFCASSPGVAGTYNEQFFGPGTRLTVL.